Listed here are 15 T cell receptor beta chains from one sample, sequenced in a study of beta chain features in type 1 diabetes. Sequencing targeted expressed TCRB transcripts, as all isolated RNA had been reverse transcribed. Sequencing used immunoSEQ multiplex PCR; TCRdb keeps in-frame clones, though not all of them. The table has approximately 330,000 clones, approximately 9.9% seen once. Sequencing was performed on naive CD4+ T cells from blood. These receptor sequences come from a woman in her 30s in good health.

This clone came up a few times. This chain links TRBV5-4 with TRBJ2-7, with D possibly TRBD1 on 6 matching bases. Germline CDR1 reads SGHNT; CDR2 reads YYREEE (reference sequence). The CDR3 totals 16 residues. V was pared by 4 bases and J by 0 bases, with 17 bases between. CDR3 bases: TGTGCCAGCAGCCTGGGGGCCAGGACAGACTCCTACGAGCAGTACTTC. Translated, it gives CASSLGARTDSYEQYF.

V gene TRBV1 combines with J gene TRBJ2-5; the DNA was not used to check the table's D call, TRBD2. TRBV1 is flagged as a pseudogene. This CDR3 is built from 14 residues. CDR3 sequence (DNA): TGCACCAGCAGACTGGGGGGGCAGCAAGAGACCCAGTACTTC. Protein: CTSRLGGQQETQYF.

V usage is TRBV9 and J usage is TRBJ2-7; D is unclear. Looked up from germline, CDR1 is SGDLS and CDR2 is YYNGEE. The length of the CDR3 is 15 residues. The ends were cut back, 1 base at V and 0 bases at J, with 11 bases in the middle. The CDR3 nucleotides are TGTGCCAGCAGCGTACTGGATTCGGGCTCCTACGAGCAGTACTTC. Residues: CASSVLDSGSYEQYF.

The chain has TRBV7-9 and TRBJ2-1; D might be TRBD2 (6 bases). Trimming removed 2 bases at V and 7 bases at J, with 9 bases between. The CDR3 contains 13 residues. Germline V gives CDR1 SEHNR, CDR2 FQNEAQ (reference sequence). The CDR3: CASSLTSMNEQFF. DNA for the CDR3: TGTGCCAGCAGCTTAACTAGCATGAATGAGCAGTTCTTC.

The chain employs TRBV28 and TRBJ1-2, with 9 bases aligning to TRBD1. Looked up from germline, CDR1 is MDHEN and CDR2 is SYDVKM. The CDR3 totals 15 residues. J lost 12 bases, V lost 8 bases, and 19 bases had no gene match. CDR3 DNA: TGTGCCAGCCAATACGCCGGGGGACAGGGAGGGGAGGACACCTTC. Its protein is CASQYAGGQGGEDTF.

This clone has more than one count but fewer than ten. The CDR3 nucleotides are TGTGCCAGCAGCTTAGTTCGTAGTGCCGGCACAGATACGCAGTATTTT. This sequence encodes CASSLVRSAGTDTQYF. This chain joins TRBV7-9 and TRBJ2-3; the D is unclear. Germline lookup yields CDR1 SEHNR and CDR2 FQNEAQ (reference sequence). CDR3 length: 16 amino acids. The V gene lost 1 base and the J gene lost 1 base, with 12 bases spanning the gap.

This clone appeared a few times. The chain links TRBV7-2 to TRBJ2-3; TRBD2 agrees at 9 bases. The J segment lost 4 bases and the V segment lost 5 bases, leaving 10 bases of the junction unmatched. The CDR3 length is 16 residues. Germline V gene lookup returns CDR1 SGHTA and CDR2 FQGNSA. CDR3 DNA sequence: TGTGCCAGCAGCCCCCATCGGACTAGCGATGCAGATACGCAGTATTTT. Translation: CASSPHRTSDADTQYF.

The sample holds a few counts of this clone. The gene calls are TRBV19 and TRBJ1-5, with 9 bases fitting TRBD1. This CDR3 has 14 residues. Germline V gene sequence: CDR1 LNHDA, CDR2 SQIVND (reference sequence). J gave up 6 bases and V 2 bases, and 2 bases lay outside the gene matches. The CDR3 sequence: CASSIKTGGQPQHF. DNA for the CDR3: TGTGCCAGTAGTATAAAGACAGGGGGTCAGCCCCAGCATTTT.

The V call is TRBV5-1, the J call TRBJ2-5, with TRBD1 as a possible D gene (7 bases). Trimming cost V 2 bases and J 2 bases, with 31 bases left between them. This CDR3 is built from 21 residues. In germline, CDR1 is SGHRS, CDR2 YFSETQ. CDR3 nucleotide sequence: TGCGCCAGCAGCTTCCCCTCCCGGGACAGTTTCGGGAAGCGGGCGCAAGAGACCCAGTACTTC. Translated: CASSFPSRDSFGKRAQETQYF.

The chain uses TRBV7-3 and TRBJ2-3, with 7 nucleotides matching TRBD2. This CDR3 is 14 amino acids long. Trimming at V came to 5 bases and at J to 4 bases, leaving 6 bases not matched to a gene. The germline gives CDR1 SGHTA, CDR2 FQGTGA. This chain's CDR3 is CASSAAGNPDTQYF. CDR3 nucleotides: TGTGCCAGCAGCGCAGCGGGAAACCCAGATACGCAGTATTTT.

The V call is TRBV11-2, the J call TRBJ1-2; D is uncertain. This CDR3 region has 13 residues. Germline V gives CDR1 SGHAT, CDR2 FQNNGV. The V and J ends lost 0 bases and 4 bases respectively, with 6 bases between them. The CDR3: CASSLDPSYGYTF. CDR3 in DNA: TGTGCCAGCAGCTTAGATCCCAGCTATGGCTACACCTTC. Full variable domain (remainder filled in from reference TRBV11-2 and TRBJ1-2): EAGVAQSPRYKIIEKRQSVAFWCNPISGHATLYWYQQILGQGPKLLIQFQNNGVVDDSQLPKDRFSAERLKGVDSTLKIQPAKLEDSAVYLCASSLDPSYGYTFGSGTRLTVV.

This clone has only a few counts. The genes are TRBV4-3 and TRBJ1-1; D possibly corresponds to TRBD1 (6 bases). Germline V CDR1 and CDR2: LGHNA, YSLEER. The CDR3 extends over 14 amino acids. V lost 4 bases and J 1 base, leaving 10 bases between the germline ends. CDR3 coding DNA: TGCGCCAGCAGCCCGGGACACTGGAACACTGAAGCTTTCTTT. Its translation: CASSPGHWNTEAFF.

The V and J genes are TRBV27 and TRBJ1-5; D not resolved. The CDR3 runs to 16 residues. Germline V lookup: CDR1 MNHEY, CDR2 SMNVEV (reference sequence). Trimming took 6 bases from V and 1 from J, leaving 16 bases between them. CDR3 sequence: CASRSLVDTSNQPQHF. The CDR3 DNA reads TGTGCCAGCAGAAGTTTAGTTGACACAAGCAATCAGCCCCAGCATTTT.

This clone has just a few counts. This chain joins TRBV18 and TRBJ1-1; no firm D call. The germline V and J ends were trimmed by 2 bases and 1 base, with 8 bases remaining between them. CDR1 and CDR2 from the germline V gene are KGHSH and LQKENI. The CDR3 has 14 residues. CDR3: CASSPTSKNTEAFF. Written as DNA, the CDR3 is TGTGCCAGCTCACCAACATCAAAGAACACTGAAGCTTTCTTT.

This CDR3 is CASSYLQQGILYGYTF. The CDR3 DNA sequence: TGTGCCAGCAGTTACCTCCAACAGGGTATCCTCTATGGCTACACCTTC. The gene calls are TRBV6-6 and TRBJ1-2; D is perhaps TRBD1 (6 bases). The CDR3 is 16 residues long. Trimming took 2 bases from V and 4 from J, leaving 17 bases between them. Germline V gene sequence: CDR1 MNHNY, CDR2 SVGAGI (reference sequence).